Listed below are T cell receptor beta chains from one sample, sequenced in a study of blood T cell repertoires in COVID-19. Produced via immunoSEQ multiplex PCR; TCRdb's table is partial and in-frame only. Here the sample spans about 140,000 clones, around 89% being singletons. Sequencing used peripheral blood. All receptors come from a human donor with COVID-19, enrolled during active disease. The donor label of this sample is uncertain. CDR3s include the opening cysteine and the closing phenylalanine or tryptophan. Each record gives: CDR3 protein, CDR3 DNA, J gene, V gene, D gene. A D gene is named only where the DNA matches it firmly.

CASSAPGQNTGELFF,TGTGCCAGCAGCGCCCCGGGACAGAACACCGGGGAGCTGTTTTTT,TRBJ2-2,TRBV5-4,NA
CASSLEAVPPYEQYF,TGTGCCAGCAGTTTGGAAGCGGTTCCTCCCTACGAGCAGTACTTC,TRBJ2-7,TRBV28,NA
CASSPPPGSDTQYF,TGTGCCAGCAGCCCTCCGCCGGGGTCAGATACGCAGTATTTT,TRBJ2-3,TRBV3-1/TRBV3-2,NA
CASSRAAAVADTQYF,TGTGCCAGCAGCCGCGCCGCTGCCGTGGCAGATACGCAGTATTTT,TRBJ2-3,TRBV3-1/TRBV3-2,NA
CASSSDRGGEKLFF,TGCGCCAGCAGCTCGGACAGGGGGGGTGAAAAACTGTTTTTT,TRBJ1-4,TRBV5-1,TRBD1
CASSFGGDTEAFF,TGCGCCAGCAGCTTTGGCGGGGACACTGAAGCTTTCTTT,TRBJ1-1,TRBV5-1,NA
CASSSPGSSNQPQHF,TGTGCCAGCAGCTCTCCCGGGTCAAGCAATCAGCCCCAGCATTTT,TRBJ1-5,TRBV27,NA
CASSPSWTSGSDTQYF,TGTGCCAGCAGCCCAAGCTGGACTAGCGGGTCAGATACGCAGTATTTT,TRBJ2-3,TRBV3-1/TRBV3-2,TRBD2
CASSTGLLNEQFF,TGTGCCAGCAGCACGGGACTTCTCAATGAGCAGTTCTTC,TRBJ2-1,TRBV7-6,NA
CASSTVGGSEKLFF,TGCGCCAGCAGCACCGTTGGGGGGTCGGAAAAACTGTTTTTT,TRBJ1-4,TRBV5-1,NA